A single sample gave rise to the 10 T cell receptor beta chains below, sequenced in a study of T cells in Graves' hyperthyroidism and ophthalmopathy. Amplification of TCR beta CDR3 regions used RNA as the template. HTBI primers were employed in a first-round RT-PCR of the TCR CDR3. TCRdb processed the multiplex PCR reads anew with MiXCR; each CDR3 protein has one entry. Among 350,000 or so distinct CDR3 sequences, about 15% were seen once, and the ten largest hold almost 35%. The sequenced material came from blood. All receptors derive from a woman in her 30s with Graves' hyperthyroidism that later progressed to Graves' ophthalmopathy.

This chain links TRBV30 with TRBJ2-4; 9 nucleotides agree with TRBD2. The CDR3 has 14 amino acids. With V trimmed by 3 bases and J by 6 bases, 6 bases remained unmatched. CDR1 and CDR2 (germline): GTSNPN, SVGIG (reference sequence). The CDR3 region is CAWRYLAGTNIQYF. For the CDR3, the DNA is TGTGCCTGGAGATACCTAGCGGGAACAAACATTCAGTACTTC.

This clonotype was seen at least ten times. The chain couples TRBV29-1 to TRBJ2-7; either TRBD1 or TRBD2 may fit D (5 bases each). This CDR3 region has 13 residues. The germline gives CDR1 SQVTM, CDR2 ANQGSEA. The V end was cut by 6 bases, the J end by 4 bases, with 16 bases between. CDR3 loop: CSVVGTDHYEQYF. CDR3 nucleotide sequence: TGCAGCGTGGTAGGGACGGATCATTACGAGCAGTACTTC.

A note on this clonotype: A much larger clone sits a single nucleotide away, making a read error possible. The V and J genes are TRBV28 and TRBJ2-7; TRBD1 matches 7 bases. Looked up from germline, CDR1 is MDHEN and CDR2 is SYDVKM. The CDR3 loop spans 15 amino acids. This chain's CDR3 is CTSSRLITGDSEQYF. Here the CDR3 DNA reads TGTACCAGCAGCCGGCTGATAACCGGGGACAGCGAGCAGTACTTC.

This clonotype was seen a few times. This chain connects TRBV30 to TRBJ1-3; the D is unclear. The germline gives CDR1 GTSNPN, CDR2 SVGIG (reference sequence). The CDR3 sequence is 13 residues long. Trimming pared 8 bases from V and 0 bases from J, leaving 11 bases between. CDR3 sequence reads: CASFTPSGNTIYF. The DNA of the CDR3 is TGTGCCAGTTTTACTCCCTCTGGAAACACCATATATTTT.

The chain has TRBV20-1 and TRBJ2-6, with 8 nucleotides matching TRBD2. Germline CDR1 DFQATT, CDR2 SNEGSKA (reference sequence). J gave up 0 bases and V 5 bases, and 24 bases lay outside the gene matches. The CDR3 is made up of 22 amino acids. CDR3 in amino acids: CSAPAPGTSSLIASSGANVLTF. In nucleotides, the CDR3 is TGCAGTGCTCCTGCCCCCGGGACTAGTTCCCTCATAGCCAGCTCTGGGGCCAACGTCCTGACTTTC.

This clonotype has at least ten counts. V gene TRBV6-1 combines with J gene TRBJ1-1; TRBD1 matches 7 bases. V was clipped by 6 bases and J by 5 bases; unmatched bases: 9. Germline values: CDR1 MNHNS, CDR2 SASEGT. This CDR3 has 14 amino acids. The CDR3 here is CASRGRGARTEAFF. In nucleotides, the CDR3 is TGTGCCAGCAGAGGCAGGGGGGCGAGGACTGAAGCTTTCTTT.

Of note for this clonotype: This may arise from a read error, as a much more abundant clone is one base away. The CDR3 sequence is CASTDNTGELFF. CDR3 nucleotides: TGTGCCAGCACCGATAACACCGGGGAGCTGTTTTTT. V usage is TRBV2 and J usage is TRBJ2-2; unclear D gene. The CDR3 loop spans 12 amino acids. The V gene lost 7 bases and the J gene lost 2 bases, with 5 bases spanning the gap. The germline V gene has CDR1 SNHLY and CDR2 FYNNEI.

Ten or more counts support this clonotype. This rearrangement joins TRBV2 to TRBJ1-1; the D gene is possibly TRBD1 (5 bases). V lost 4 bases, J lost 1 base, and 7 bases lay in between. The CDR3 is 13 residues long. The germline V gene encodes CDR1 SNHLY and CDR2 FYNNEI. The CDR3 region has the DNA TGTGCCAGCAGTGGACAGCAGAACACTGAAGCTTTCTTT. It is translated as CASSGQQNTEAFF.

This clonotype has at least ten counts. The CDR3 nucleotides are TGCAGCGTTGAAGCGTGGGGCAGGGCCTACGAGCAGTACTTC. Amino acids: CSVEAWGRAYEQYF. The chain combines TRBV29-1 with TRBJ2-7, with D possibly being TRBD1 (5 bases). The germline V gene has CDR1 SQVTM and CDR2 ANQGSEA. Trimming pared 1 base from V and 2 bases from J, leaving 12 bases between. This CDR3 contains 14 residues.

This clonotype was seen many times. This chain links TRBV27 with TRBJ2-7, with a weak D call TRBD1 (6 bases). The germline V gene has CDR1 MNHEY and CDR2 SMNVEV (reference sequence). The CDR3 covers 13 residues. V was pared by 4 bases and J by 3 bases, with 10 bases between. DNA for the CDR3: TGTGCCAGCAGTTACGGACAGTACTACGAGCAGTACTTC. This gives the protein CASSYGQYYEQYF.